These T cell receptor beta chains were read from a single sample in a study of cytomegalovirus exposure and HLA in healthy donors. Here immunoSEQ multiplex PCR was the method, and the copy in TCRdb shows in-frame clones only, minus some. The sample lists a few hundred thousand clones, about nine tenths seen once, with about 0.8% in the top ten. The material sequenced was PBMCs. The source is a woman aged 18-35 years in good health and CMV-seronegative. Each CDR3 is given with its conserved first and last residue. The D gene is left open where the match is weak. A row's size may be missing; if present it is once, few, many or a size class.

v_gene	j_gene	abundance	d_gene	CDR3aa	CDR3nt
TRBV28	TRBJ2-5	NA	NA	CASSPPPRAQETQYF	TGTGCCAGCAGTCCCCCGCCCAGGGCCCAAGAGACCCAGTACTTC
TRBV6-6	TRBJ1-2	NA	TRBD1	CASSSRQGATYGYTF	TGTGCCAGCAGTTCCCGACAGGGGGCAACCTATGGCTACACCTTC
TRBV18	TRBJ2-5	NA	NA	CASSPGRETHYF	TGTGCCAGCTCACCAGGTCGGGAGACCCATTACTTC
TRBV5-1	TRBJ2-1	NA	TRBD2	CASRQGALAGGNNEQFF	TGCGCCAGCCGACAGGGGGCACTAGCGGGAGGGAACAATGAGCAGTTCTTC
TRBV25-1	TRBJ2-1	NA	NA	CASSDVLIPGLNNEQFF	TGTGCCAGCAGTGACGTTCTCATCCCGGGACTCAACAATGAGCAGTTCTTC
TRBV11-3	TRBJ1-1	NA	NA	CASRGAGTEAFF	TGTGCCAGCAGAGGTGCGGGCACTGAAGCTTTCTTT
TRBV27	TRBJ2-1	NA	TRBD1	CASSIGTGGFNEQFF	TGTGCCAGCAGTATCGGGACAGGGGGTTTTAATGAGCAGTTCTTC
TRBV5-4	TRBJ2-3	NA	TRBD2	CASSLAVAGETDTQYF	TGTGCCAGCAGCTTGGCCGTCGCGGGAGAAACAGATACGCAGTATTTT
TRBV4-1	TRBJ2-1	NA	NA	CASSQDDSLSSYNEQFF	TGCGCCAGCAGCCAAGATGATAGCCTTAGCTCCTACAATGAGCAGTTCTTC
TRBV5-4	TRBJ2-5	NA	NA	CASSLSSVQETQYF	TGTGCCAGCAGCTTGTCCTCAGTGCAAGAGACCCAGTACTTC
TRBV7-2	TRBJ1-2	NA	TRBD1	CASSLMTGQGGYTF	TGTGCCAGCAGCTTGATGACAGGGCAGGGTGGCTACACCTTC
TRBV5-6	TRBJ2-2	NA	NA	CASSLIQTGELFF	TGTGCCAGCAGCTTGATCCAGACCGGGGAGCTGTTTTTT
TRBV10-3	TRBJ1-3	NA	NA	CAISEVGEGNTIYF	TGTGCCATCAGTGAGGTAGGGGAAGGAAACACCATATATTTT
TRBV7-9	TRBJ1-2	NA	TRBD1	CASSPRQGDGYTF	TGTGCCAGCAGCCCCAGACAGGGAGACGGCTACACCTTC
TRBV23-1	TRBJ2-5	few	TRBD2	CASSQHKLAGGPWYQETQYF	TGCGCCAGCAGTCAACACAAACTAGCGGGAGGGCCCTGGTACCAAGAGACCCAGTACTTC
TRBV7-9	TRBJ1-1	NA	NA	CASSPDTEAFF	TGTGCCAGCAGCCCGGACACTGAAGCTTTCTTT
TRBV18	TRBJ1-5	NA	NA	CASSPQRVNQPQHF	TGTGCCAGCTCACCGCAGAGGGTCAATCAGCCCCAGCATTTT
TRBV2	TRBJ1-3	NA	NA	CASSIAGSGNTIYF	TGTGCCAGCAGCATAGCGGGGTCAGGAAACACCATATATTTT
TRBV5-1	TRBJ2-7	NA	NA	CASSLGDTTYEQYF	TGCGCCAGCAGCTTGGGGGACACCACCTACGAGCAGTACTTC
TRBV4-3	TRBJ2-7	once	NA	CASSQSVSVYEQYF	TGCGCCAGCAGCCAATCGGTGTCTGTCTACGAGCAGTACTTC
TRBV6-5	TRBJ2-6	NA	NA	CASSSYRSGANVLTF	TGTGCCAGCAGCTCCTATCGGTCTGGGGCCAACGTCCTGACTTTC
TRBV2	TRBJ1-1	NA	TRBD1	CASRGAGGFAEAFF	TGTGCCAGCCGGGGGGCAGGGGGCTTCGCTGAAGCTTTCTTT
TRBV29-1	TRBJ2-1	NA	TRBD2	CSVDLGTSGIYEQFF	TGCAGCGTTGACTTGGGAACTAGCGGGATCTATGAGCAGTTCTTC
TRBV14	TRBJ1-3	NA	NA	CASSDDSFSGNTIYF	TGTGCCAGCAGCGACGACAGTTTCTCTGGAAACACCATATATTTT
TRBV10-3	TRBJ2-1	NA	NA	CAIGGDTGDEQFF	TGTGCCATAGGGGGGGACACTGGGGATGAGCAGTTCTTC
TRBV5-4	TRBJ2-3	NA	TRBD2	CASSLEGRAGSADTQYF	TGTGCCAGCAGCTTGGAAGGGCGAGCGGGGTCGGCAGATACGCAGTATTTT
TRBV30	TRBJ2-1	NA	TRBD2	CAWRPGLADEQFF	TGTGCCTGGAGACCGGGACTAGCGGATGAGCAGTTCTTC
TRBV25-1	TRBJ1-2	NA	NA	CASSEPGHMGGYTF	TGTGCCAGCAGTGAACCCGGACACATGGGAGGCTACACCTTC
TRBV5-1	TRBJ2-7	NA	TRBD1	CASSTTTGPYEQYF	TGCGCCAGCAGCACGACGACAGGGCCCTACGAGCAGTACTTC
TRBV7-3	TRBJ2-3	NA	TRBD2	CASSLRGTSGSSSDTQYF	TGTGCCAGCAGCTTACGTGGGACTAGCGGGAGTAGCTCCGATACGCAGTATTTT
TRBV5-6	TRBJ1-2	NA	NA	CASLLAGSDGYTF	TGTGCCAGCCTTTTGGCAGGGTCGGATGGCTACACCTTC
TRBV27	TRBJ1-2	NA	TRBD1	CASSRTGGRGYTF	TGTGCCAGCAGTCGGACAGGGGGTCGGGGCTACACCTTC
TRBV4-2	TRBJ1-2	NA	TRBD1	CASRPGQGFNYGYTF	TGTGCCAGCAGACCGGGACAGGGCTTCAACTATGGCTACACCTTC
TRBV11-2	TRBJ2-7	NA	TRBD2	CASSFRGGSGYEQYF	TGTGCCAGCAGCTTTAGGGGCGGGAGTGGCTACGAGCAGTACTTC
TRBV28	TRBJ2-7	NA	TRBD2	CASSSLAGGSYEQYF	TGTGCCAGCAGTTCCCTAGCGGGGGGTTCCTACGAGCAGTACTTC
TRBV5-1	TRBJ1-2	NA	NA	CASTRGEGVDGYTF	TGCGCCAGCACCCGGGGGGAGGGAGTCGATGGCTACACCTTC
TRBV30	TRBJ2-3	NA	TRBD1	CAWSGRQGVSTDTQYF	TGTGCCTGGAGTGGCCGACAGGGGGTGAGCACAGATACGCAGTATTTT
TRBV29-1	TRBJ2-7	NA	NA	CSVQYRGGYEQYF	TGCAGCGTCCAGTACAGGGGGGGCTACGAGCAGTACTTC
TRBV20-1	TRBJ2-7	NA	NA	CSALDYYEQYF	TGCAGCGCACTAGACTACTACGAGCAGTACTTC
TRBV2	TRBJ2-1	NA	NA	CASSVRTDNEQFF	TGTGCCAGCAGTGTTCGGACAGACAATGAGCAGTTCTTC
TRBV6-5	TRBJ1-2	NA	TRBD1	CASSYSTGVGYGYTF	TGTGCCAGCAGTTACTCGACAGGGGTCGGGTATGGCTACACCTTC
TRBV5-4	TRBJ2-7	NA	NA	CASSAEDTYEQYF	TGTGCCAGCAGCGCCGAGGACACCTACGAGCAGTACTTC
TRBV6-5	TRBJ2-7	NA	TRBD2	CASSYGGLAEQYF	TGTGCCAGCAGTTACGGAGGACTAGCCGAGCAGTACTTC
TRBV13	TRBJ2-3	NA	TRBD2	CASSIAGAQGGDTQYF	TGTGCCAGCAGCATAGCGGGAGCTCAAGGTGGAGATACGCAGTATTTT
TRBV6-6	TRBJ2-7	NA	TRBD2	CASRETSRYYEQYF	TGTGCCAGCAGAGAGACTAGCCGATACTACGAGCAGTACTTC
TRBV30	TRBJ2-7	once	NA	CAWSVRSGRGGEQYF	TGTGCCTGGAGTGTACGGTCAGGCCGAGGGGGCGAGCAGTACTTC
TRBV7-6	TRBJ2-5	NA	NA	CATTRWRTQETQYF	TGTGCCACCACCCGATGGAGAACCCAAGAGACCCAGTACTTC
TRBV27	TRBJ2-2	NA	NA	CASRGQGYFAGELFF	TGTGCCAGCAGGGGGCAGGGATATTTCGCCGGGGAGCTGTTTTTT